These 17 T cell receptor beta chains were sequenced from one sample in a study of T cell responses to AZD1222 COVID-19 vaccine. Assay used: immunoSEQ multiplex PCR; TCRdb lists only in-frame clones, some missing. The data contain 120,000 to 150,000 clones, roughly 90% of them seen just once; the ten biggest clones take up 2.5% to 3%. The starting material was peripheral blood, obtained on day 0 of AZD1222 vaccination. These receptors were obtained from an adult in good health.

The V call is TRBV29-1, the J call TRBJ1-2; the match to TRBD1 covers 7 bases. Germline CDR1 is SQVTM and CDR2 is ANQGSEA. After removal of 6 bases from V and 5 bases from J, the junction contained 3 bases not matched to a gene. The CDR3 has 11 residues. DNA for the CDR3: TGCAGCGTGGCAGGGGGTTATGGCTACACCTTC. This codes for CSVAGGYGYTF.

The chain combines TRBV7-2 with TRBJ1-1; D is unclear. The CDR3 length is 12 residues. The V end was cut by 5 bases, the J end by 6 bases, with 10 bases between. CDR1 and CDR2 (germline): SGHTA, FQGNSA. CDR3 DNA: TGTGCCAGCAGCCAACATTTGGCTGAAGCTTTCTTT. Its translation: CASSQHLAEAFF.

This clone was picked up one time. The chain has TRBV4-1 and TRBJ2-7; 11 bases line up with TRBD2. The germline V gene encodes CDR1 MGHRA and CDR2 YSYEKL. The CDR3 runs 18 residues. The V segment lost 4 bases and the J segment 2 bases; nucleotides outside the gene matches: 13. The DNA for the CDR3 is TGCGCCAGCAGCCGGGCCGTTGGTAGCGGGAGGGAACCCTACGAGCAGTACTTC. Protein product: CASSRAVGSGREPYEQYF.

The J gene is TRBJ2-1, the V gene TRBV11-2, with 10 nucleotides matching TRBD2. This CDR3 has 18 residues. The V gene end was trimmed by 7 bases and the J gene end by 5 bases; junction bases not matched to a gene: 17. Looked up from germline, CDR1 is SGHAT and CDR2 is FQNNGV. The CDR3 bases are TGTGCCAGCAACGGACGGTGGGGAGTTACTAGCGGGGACAATGAGCAGTTCTTC. Residues: CASNGRWGVTSGDNEQFF.

This clone turned up a few times. The chain has TRBV6-5 and TRBJ2-5; D remains ambiguous. Deletions cut 4 bases from V and 2 bases from J, with 17 bases between. The CDR3 covers 16 residues. The germline V gene has CDR1 MNHEY and CDR2 SVGAGI. Written as DNA, the CDR3 is TGTGCCAGCAGTTCCCGTTCAAGCCAGGTTCAAGAGACCCAGTACTTC. This translates into CASSSRSSQVQETQYF.

This sequence joins TRBV21-1 and TRBJ1-5. TRBV21-1 constitutes a pseudogene. This CDR3 region has 16 residues. CDR3 bases: TGTGCCAGCAGCAAGCCTTTTTTGTTTTTCGGTCAGCCCCAGCATTTT. Encoded protein: CASSKPFLFFGQPQHF.

The chain has TRBV13 and TRBJ1-2; unclear D gene. Per germline, CDR1 PRHDT and CDR2 FYEKMQ (reference sequence). The V end was cut by 2 bases, the J end by 5 bases, with 18 bases between. The CDR3 has 16 residues. CDR3 bases: TGTGCCAGCAGCTTACCCCCCCTATACGGGCCGTATGGCTACACCTTC. This gives the protein CASSLPPLYGPYGYTF.

V usage is TRBV7-2 and J usage is TRBJ1-1; 10 bases fit TRBD1. The CDR3 covers 15 residues. After removal of 4 bases from V and 1 base from J, the junction contained 3 bases not matched to a gene. Germline CDR1 SGHTA, CDR2 FQGNSA. CDR3 sequence reads: CASSYRTGGNTEAFF. DNA for the CDR3: TGTGCCAGCAGCTACCGGACAGGGGGGAACACTGAAGCTTTCTTT. Together with reference TRBV7-2 and TRBJ1-1, the CDR3 gives the full variable domain: GAGVSQSPSNKVTEKGKDVELRCDPISGHTALYWYRQSLGQGLEFLIYFQGNSAPDKSGLPSDRFSAERTGGSVSTLTIQRTQQEDSAVYLCASSYRTGGNTEAFFGQGTRLTVV.

DNA of the CDR3: TGTGCCAGCGGGGTTAATGAGCAGTTCTTC. It specifies CASGVNEQFF. The rearrangement links TRBV28 to TRBJ2-1; no reliable D call. Germline V CDR1 and CDR2: MDHEN, SYDVKM. This CDR3 has 10 residues. Trimming removed 8 bases at V and 7 bases at J, with 6 bases between.

The rearrangement joins TRBV21-1 to TRBJ1-1. TRBV21-1 is an annotated pseudogene. The CDR3 loop spans 15 amino acids. CDR3 in DNA: TGTGCCAGCAGCAAAGAGGTCAGTTGGAACACTGAAGCTTTCTTT. It codes for CASSKEVSWNTEAFF.

The genes are TRBV6-2 or TRBV6-3 and TRBJ1-5; D is perhaps TRBD1 (5 bases). This CDR3 region has 20 residues. V gave up 2 bases and J gave up 0 bases, with 23 bases separating them. Germline lookup yields CDR1 MNHEY and CDR2 SVGEGT. CDR3 in DNA: TGTGCCAGCAGTTACCTTATACAGGACTCGGGTAAGGGTAGCAATCAGCCCCAGCATTTT. It yields the protein CASSYLIQDSGKGSNQPQHF.

This rearrangement joins TRBV19 to TRBJ2-7; D is possibly TRBD1 or TRBD2 (6 bases each). From germline, CDR1 is LNHDA and CDR2 SQIVND (reference sequence). CDR3 size: 15 residues. V was shortened by 5 bases and J by 0 bases, with 14 bases between the two germline ends. The CDR3 DNA follows: TGTGCCAGTAGTGCCTCGGGGGCCCCCTCCTACGAGCAGTACTTC. Translated, it gives CASSASGAPSYEQYF.

The chain recombines TRBV7-9 with TRBJ1-3; weak D call: TRBD1 (6 bases). CDR3 length: 15 residues. CDR1 is SEHNR and CDR2 is FQNEAQ in the germline V gene (reference sequence). V lost 3 bases, J lost 6 bases, and 15 bases lay in between. The chain's CDR3 is CASSFHSGVENTIYF. For the CDR3, the DNA is TGTGCCAGCAGCTTTCATTCAGGGGTGGAAAACACCATATATTTT. Variable domain in full (rest from reference TRBV7-9 and TRBJ1-3): DTGVSQNPRHKITKRGQNVTFRCDPISEHNRLYWYRQTLGQGPEFLTYFQNEAQLEKSRLLSDRFSAERPKGSFSTLEIQRTEQGDSAMYLCASSFHSGVENTIYFGEGSWLTVV.

This chain links TRBV4-3 with TRBJ2-7; D is possibly TRBD1 (5 bases). The length of the CDR3 is 15 residues. V lost 1 base and J lost 3, with 13 bases in between. CDR1 and CDR2 from the germline V gene are LGHNA and YSLEER. The CDR3 spells CASSQGSFQGYEQYF. CDR3 DNA sequence: TGCGCCAGCAGCCAAGGTTCCTTCCAGGGCTACGAGCAGTACTTC.

V gene TRBV5-1 combines with J gene TRBJ1-5; tentative D call: TRBD1 (6 bases). Germline-derived CDR1 and CDR2 are SGHRS and YFSETQ. CDR3 length: 15 residues. V gave up 3 bases and J gave up 4 bases, with 14 bases separating them. CDR3 DNA sequence: TGCGCCAGCAGCTCTCCTCAACAGGGTAATCAGCCCCAGCATTTT. This gives the protein CASSSPQQGNQPQHF.

The chain has TRBV18 and TRBJ1-1; D possibly corresponds to TRBD1 (5 bases). Germline CDR1 reads KGHSH; CDR2 reads LQKENI. V lost 1 base and J 4 bases, leaving 10 bases between the germline ends. The length of the CDR3 is 14 residues. This CDR3 reads CASSPLGGSTEAFF. The CDR3 DNA reads as TGTGCCAGCTCACCACTGGGGGGTAGCACTGAAGCTTTCTTT.

This clone was detected only a few times. The chain joins TRBV2 to TRBJ2-3; D is undetermined. There are 15 residues in the CDR3. The germline V and J ends were trimmed by 8 bases and 0 bases, with 15 bases remaining between them. The germline gives CDR1 SNHLY, CDR2 FYNNEI. The CDR3 loop is CASAAQRFSTDTQYF. The DNA for the CDR3 is TGTGCCAGCGCTGCCCAGAGGTTTAGCACAGATACGCAGTATTTT.